The 28 T cell receptor beta chains below come from one sample, sequenced in a study of T cells after yellow fever vaccination. A single record per CDR3 protein comes from TCRdb applying MiXCR to the 5' RACE reads. Here the sample spans about 580,000 distinct CDR3 sequences, about 17% being singletons. The input for sequencing was PBMCs, taken more than 4 days after the first yellow fever vaccination. The receptors were gathered from a man younger than 35 who received the YFV17D yellow fever vaccine.

Ten or more counts support this clonotype. This sequence joins TRBV10-2 and TRBJ2-2, with a possible D match to TRBD1 (5 bases). Germline V gene data show CDR1 as WSHSY and CDR2 as SAAADI. The CDR3 runs 13 residues. Trimming removed 6 bases at V and 3 bases at J, with 8 bases between. The CDR3 coding sequence is TGCGCCAGCAGAAAGACAGACACCGGGGAGCTGTTTTTT. Translation gives CASRKTDTGELFF.

The V gene is TRBV4-2, the J gene TRBJ1-6; 8 nucleotides agree with TRBD1. V shed 5 bases, J shed 9 bases, and the junction held 12 bases outside the gene matches. Germline V CDR1 and CDR2: LGHNA, YNFKEQ. The CDR3 is made up of 16 amino acids. The CDR3 sequence: CASSSRTGTYPSPLHF. The CDR3 region has the DNA TGTGCCAGCAGCTCTCGGACAGGGACCTATCCTTCACCCCTCCACTTT.

This clonotype has only a few counts. This chain connects TRBV7-2 to TRBJ2-3, with 9 bases that match TRBD2. Germline V gene sequence: CDR1 SGHTA, CDR2 FQGNSA. The CDR3 consists of 16 residues. With V trimmed by 5 bases and J by 1 base, 7 bases remained unmatched. CDR3 sequence (DNA): TGTGCCAGCAGCCGCCGGGCTAGCGGGGGCACAGATACGCAGTATTTT. Its translation: CASSRRASGGTDTQYF.

This clonotype was detected only a few times. This rearrangement joins TRBV5-6 to TRBJ1-4; D remains unclear. From germline, CDR1 is SGHDT and CDR2 YYEEEE. This CDR3 has 15 residues. V lost 0 bases and J lost 8, with 14 bases in between. CDR3 DNA: TGTGCCAGCAGCTTGGGGCCAGAAGATGTGGAAAAACTGTTTTTT. Its translation is CASSLGPEDVEKLFF. The entire variable domain, with the rest obtained from reference TRBV5-6 and TRBJ1-4, is as follows: DAGVTQSPTHLIKTRGQQVTLRCSPKSGHDTVSWYQQALGQGPQFIFQYYEEEERQRGNFPDRFSGHQFPNYSSELNVNALLLGDSALYLCASSLGPEDVEKLFFGSGTQLSVL.

V is TRBV18 and J is TRBJ2-1; weak D call: TRBD1 (5 bases). Germline CDR1 reads KGHSH; CDR2 reads LQKENI. V was clipped by 2 bases and J by 2 bases, with 16 bases between them. The CDR3 is 17 residues long. The chain's CDR3 is CASSPSGRLSAYNEQFF. CDR3 coding DNA: TGTGCCAGCTCACCATCAGGGCGACTTAGTGCCTACAATGAGCAGTTCTTC.

V gene TRBV2 combines with J gene TRBJ2-7, with 9 nucleotides matching TRBD1. With V trimmed by 7 bases and J by 4 bases, 5 bases remained unmatched. Per germline, CDR1 SNHLY and CDR2 FYNNEI. This CDR3 comprises 13 residues. This chain's CDR3 is CASMKDRGYEQYV. CDR3 DNA sequence: TGTGCCAGCATGAAGGACAGGGGATACGAGCAGTACGTC.

This clonotype was seen at least ten times. The chain uses TRBV5-1 and TRBJ2-1; D possibly uses TRBD1 or TRBD2 (5 bases each). V dropped 4 bases and J dropped 5 bases, with 16 bases sitting between them. CDR3 length: 15 amino acids. The V gene's germline CDR1 is SGHRS and CDR2 YFSETQ. The CDR3 reads CASSPTPWGNNEQFF. The CDR3 nucleotides are TGCGCCAGCAGCCCGACCCCGTGGGGGAACAATGAGCAGTTCTTC.

V gene TRBV25-1 combines with J gene TRBJ1-1; D remains unclear. Germline V lookup: CDR1 MGHDK, CDR2 SYGVNS. Trimming shortened V by 1 base and J by 7 bases, and 4 bases separated the two germline ends. The CDR3 sequence is 11 residues long. This chain's CDR3 is CASSESNEAFF. CDR3 sequence (DNA): TGTGCCAGCAGTGAATCGAATGAAGCTTTCTTT.

The chain joins TRBV5-4 to TRBJ2-3, with 7 bases fitting TRBD2. J was trimmed by 7 bases and V by 6 bases; bases with no gene match: 8. Germline CDR1 is SGHNT and CDR2 is YYREEE (reference sequence). CDR3 size: 13 residues. As DNA, the CDR3 is TGTGCCAGCAATCCGGGGACTACAAATACGCAGTATTTT. Its protein is CASNPGTTNTQYF.

The table lists this clonotype with a few counts. The genes are TRBV6-1 and TRBJ1-2, with TRBD1 as a possible D gene (5 bases). Germline values: CDR1 MNHNS, CDR2 SASEGT. Trimming removed 8 bases from V and 6 bases from J, with 16 bases in between. The CDR3 covers 13 residues. In DNA form, the CDR3 reads TGTGCCAGCGTCTGGGGGGTCGGGAATGGCTACACCTTC. It codes for CASVWGVGNGYTF.

The chain is built from TRBV4-1 and TRBJ1-6; D perhaps matches TRBD1 (5 bases). Germline assignment: CDR1 MGHRA and CDR2 YSYEKL. The germline V and J ends were trimmed by 0 bases and 9 bases, with 15 bases remaining between them. The CDR3 runs to 16 residues. The CDR3 spells CASSQDTFRVASPLHF. The CDR3 DNA reads TGCGCCAGCAGCCAAGATACGTTCAGGGTGGCTTCACCCCTCCACTTT.

Ten or more counts support this clonotype. CDR3 loop: CASSEWDTEAFF. CDR3 bases: TGTGCCAGCAGTGAATGGGACACTGAAGCTTTCTTT. The gene calls are TRBV25-1 and TRBJ1-1; D is unclear. The V end lost 1 base, the J end lost 3 bases, and 3 bases lay between the germline ends. This CDR3 is built from 12 residues. CDR1 MGHDK and CDR2 SYGVNS come from the germline V gene.

This sequence joins TRBV7-9 and TRBJ2-1, with no clear D. Per germline, CDR1 SEHNR and CDR2 FQNEAQ (reference sequence). The CDR3 consists of 13 residues. V was pared by 1 base and J by 9 bases, with 10 bases between. The CDR3 here is CASSLGSGGEQFF. CDR3 DNA sequence: TGTGCCAGCAGCTTAGGTTCAGGCGGTGAGCAGTTCTTC.

The chain joins TRBV20-1 to TRBJ2-7; TRBD2 matches 10 bases. This CDR3 has 13 amino acids. Germline trimming cut 6 bases from V and 4 bases from J; bases unmatched to any gene: 6. The germline V gene encodes CDR1 DFQATT and CDR2 SNEGSKA (reference sequence). The CDR3 DNA reads as TGCAGTGCCACAACTAGCGGGGATTACGAGCAGTACGTC. Translated: CSATTSGDYEQYV.

This clonotype was seen only a few times. This rearrangement joins TRBV18 to TRBJ2-3; possibly TRBD1 for D (5 bases). The CDR3 has 14 residues. The germline V gene has CDR1 KGHSH and CDR2 LQKENI. Trimming removed 4 bases from V and 3 bases from J, with 11 bases in between. CDR3 bases: TGTGCCAGCTCACAAGGGGCACAGACAGATACGCAGTATTTT. Protein: CASSQGAQTDTQYF.

The chain recombines TRBV7-9 with TRBJ2-7; the D gene is possibly TRBD1 (7 bases). The CDR3 contains 15 residues. Germline-derived CDR1 and CDR2 are SEHNR and FQNEAQ (reference sequence). The V gene lost 0 bases and the J gene lost 5 bases, with 14 bases spanning the gap. This CDR3 is CASSLAQGRLDEQYV. The DNA of the CDR3 is TGTGCCAGCAGCTTAGCACAGGGGAGGTTGGACGAGCAGTACGTC.

The table lists this clonotype with a few counts. The J gene is TRBJ1-3, the V gene TRBV5-4; TRBD1 matches at 7 bases. Unmatched junction bases numbered 5, after V lost 0 bases and J lost 2 bases. The germline gives CDR1 SGHNT, CDR2 YYREEE (reference sequence). CDR3 length equals 16 residues. CDR3 sequence: CASSLDGGGPGNTIYF. The DNA for the CDR3 is TGTGCCAGCAGCTTGGATGGAGGGGGCCCTGGAAACACCATATATTTT. Full variable domain (remainder filled in from reference TRBV5-4 and TRBJ1-3): ETGVTQSPTHLIKTRGQQVTLRCSSQSGHNTVSWYQQALGQGPQFIFQYYREEENGRGNFPPRFSGLQFPNYSSELNVNALELDDSALYLCASSLDGGGPGNTIYFGEGSWLTVV.

The V call is TRBV18, the J call TRBJ2-7; 8 bases match TRBD1. Germline-derived CDR1 and CDR2 are KGHSH and LQKENI. Trimming removed 6 bases from V and 4 bases from J; junction bases left unmatched: 8. The CDR3 length is 14 residues. The CDR3 sequence is CASSPRQGKYEQYV. Here the CDR3 DNA reads TGTGCCAGCTCTCCCAGACAGGGGAAGTACGAGCAGTACGTC.

J is TRBJ2-2 and V is TRBV5-6, with 8 bases matching TRBD2. This CDR3 contains 19 residues. V dropped 0 bases and J dropped 0; count of bases not matched to a gene: 10. From germline, CDR1 is SGHDT and CDR2 YYEEEE. The DNA for the CDR3 is TGTGCCAGCAGCTTGGCCTATCGAGCGGGGGCCCCGAACACCGGGGAGCTGTTTTTT. This gives the protein CASSLAYRAGAPNTGELFF.

This clonotype appeared a few times. The gene calls are TRBV15 and TRBJ1-1; D gene uncertain. Germline V gene data show CDR1 as LNHNV and CDR2 as YYDKDF (reference sequence). The CDR3 has 11 amino acids. The germline V and J ends were trimmed by 9 bases and 1 base, with 6 bases remaining between them. CDR3 protein: CATRRNTEAFF. The CDR3 DNA follows: TGTGCCACGAGGAGGAACACTGAAGCTTTCTTT.

The chain combines TRBV18 with TRBJ2-7, with a possible D match to TRBD2 (5 bases). This CDR3 region has 16 residues. CDR1 KGHSH and CDR2 LQKENI come from the germline V gene. V lost 3 bases and J 3 bases, leaving 18 bases between the germline ends. The CDR3 protein is CASSPQRAPNFYEQYF. Written as DNA, the CDR3 is TGTGCCAGCTCACCGCAGAGGGCCCCCAACTTCTACGAGCAGTACTTC.

There are a few counts of this clonotype. The chain has TRBV30 and TRBJ1-6, with 7 bases that match TRBD1. The V gene's germline CDR1 is GTSNPN and CDR2 SVGIG (reference sequence). V lost 3 bases and J lost 7; bases outside the gene matches: 9. This CDR3 contains 15 residues. The CDR3 DNA follows: TGTGCCTGGAGGCTGGGACAGAACCTAAATTCACCCCTCCACTTT. As protein: CAWRLGQNLNSPLHF.

The V call is TRBV12-3 or TRBV12-4, the J call TRBJ2-5; unclear D gene. The V end was cut by 3 bases, the J end by 5 bases, with 13 bases between. This CDR3 has 14 amino acids. The CDR3 coding sequence is TGTGCCAGCAGTTTTAGTTATGGGGTGGAGACCCAGTACTTC. Its protein product is CASSFSYGVETQYF.

Comment on this clonotype: A junction boundary mismatches the germline segment, possibly from a read error. The chain uses TRBV9 and TRBJ2-3; perhaps TRBD2 as D (6 bases). The CDR3 loop spans 16 amino acids. The V gene's germline CDR1 is SGDLS and CDR2 YYNGEE. The CDR3 DNA reads as TGTGCCAGCAGCGAAGGACGGGAGACTAAGACAGATACGCGGTATTTT. This gives the protein CASSEGRETKTDTRYF.

The chain carries TRBV14 and TRBJ1-4; TRBD1 matches at 7 bases. The CDR3 spans 15 residues. CDR1 and CDR2 from the germline V gene are SGHDN and FVKESK. V shed 5 bases, J shed 8 bases, and the junction held 11 bases outside the gene matches. The CDR3 is CASSKTDRPWEKLFF. For the CDR3, the DNA is TGTGCCAGCAGCAAAACGGACAGGCCCTGGGAAAAACTGTTTTTT.

This clonotype was seen a few times. V gene TRBV6-1 combines with J gene TRBJ2-3; TRBD2 agrees at 9 bases. Germline CDR1 and CDR2: MNHNS and SASEGT. The CDR3 spans 16 residues. With V trimmed by 5 bases and J by 3 bases, 9 bases remained unmatched. CDR3 amino acids: CASSPLTAGGTDTQYF. The CDR3 DNA sequence: TGTGCCAGCAGTCCCCTGACAGCGGGGGGAACAGATACGCAGTATTTT.

There are a few counts of this clonotype. This rearrangement joins TRBV3-1 to TRBJ1-6; 8 nucleotides line up with TRBD1. The trim removed 4 bases at V and 0 bases at J, leaving 8 bases unmatched. The CDR3 runs 18 residues. Germline values: CDR1 LGHDT, CDR2 YNNKEL (reference sequence). The DNA of the CDR3 is TGTGCCAGCAGCCCCCAGGACAGGGCAAGCTCCTATAATTCACCCCTCCACTTT. Translation: CASSPQDRASSYNSPLHF.

CDR3 DNA sequence: TGTGCCAGCAGCCCCAGTCGGGGAGAAGCGGCCACCTACGAGCAGTACTTC. It encodes CASSPSRGEAATYEQYF. V is TRBV4-2 and J is TRBJ2-7; perhaps TRBD2 as D (5 bases). CDR1 and CDR2 from the germline V gene are LGHNA and YNFKEQ. V was clipped by 4 bases and J by 2 bases, with 21 bases between them. The CDR3 spans 17 residues.